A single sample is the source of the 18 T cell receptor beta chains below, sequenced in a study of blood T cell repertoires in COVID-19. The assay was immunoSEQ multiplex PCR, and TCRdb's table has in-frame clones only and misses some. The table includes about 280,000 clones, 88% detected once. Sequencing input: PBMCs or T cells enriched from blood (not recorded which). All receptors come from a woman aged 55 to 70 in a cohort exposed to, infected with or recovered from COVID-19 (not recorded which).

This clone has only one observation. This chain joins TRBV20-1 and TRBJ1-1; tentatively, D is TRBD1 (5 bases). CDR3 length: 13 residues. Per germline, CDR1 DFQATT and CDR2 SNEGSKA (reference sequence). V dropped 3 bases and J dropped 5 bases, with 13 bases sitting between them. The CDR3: CSASNQGGTEAFF. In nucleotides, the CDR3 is TGCAGTGCTAGTAACCAGGGAGGGACTGAAGCTTTCTTT.

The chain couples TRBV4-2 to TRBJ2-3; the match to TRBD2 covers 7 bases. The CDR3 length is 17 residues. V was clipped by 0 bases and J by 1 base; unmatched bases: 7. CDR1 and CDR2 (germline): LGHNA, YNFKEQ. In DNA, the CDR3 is TGTGCCAGCAGCCAAGATTGGACGGCGGGAGGCACAGATACGCAGTATTTT. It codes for CASSQDWTAGGTDTQYF.

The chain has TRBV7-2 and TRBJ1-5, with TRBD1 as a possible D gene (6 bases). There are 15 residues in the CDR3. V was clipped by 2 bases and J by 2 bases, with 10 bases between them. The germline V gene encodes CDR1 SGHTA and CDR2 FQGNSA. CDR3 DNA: TGTGCCAGCAGCTTAAGGGGGATGGGCAATCAGCCCCAGCATTTT. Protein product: CASSLRGMGNQPQHF.

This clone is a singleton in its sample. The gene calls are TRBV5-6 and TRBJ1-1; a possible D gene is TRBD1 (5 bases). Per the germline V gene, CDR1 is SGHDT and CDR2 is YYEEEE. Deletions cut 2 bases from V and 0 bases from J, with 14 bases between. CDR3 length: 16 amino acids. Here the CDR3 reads CASSFTRANMNTEAFF. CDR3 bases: TGTGCCAGCAGCTTTACCAGGGCAAACATGAACACTGAAGCTTTCTTT.

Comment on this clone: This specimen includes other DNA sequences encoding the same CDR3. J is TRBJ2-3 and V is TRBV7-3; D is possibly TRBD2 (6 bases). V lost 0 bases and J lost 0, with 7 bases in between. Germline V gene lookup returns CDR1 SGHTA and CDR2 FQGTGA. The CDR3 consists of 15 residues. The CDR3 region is CASSLTSGSTDTQYF. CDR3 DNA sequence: TGTGCCAGCAGCTTAACTAGCGGTAGCACAGATACGCAGTATTTT.

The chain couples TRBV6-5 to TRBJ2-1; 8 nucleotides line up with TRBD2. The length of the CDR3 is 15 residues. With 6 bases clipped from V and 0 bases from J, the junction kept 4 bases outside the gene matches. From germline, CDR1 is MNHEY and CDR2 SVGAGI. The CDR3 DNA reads TGTGCCAGCAGCAAAACTAGCGGCTCCTACAATGAGCAGTTCTTC. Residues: CASSKTSGSYNEQFF.

CDR3 coding DNA: TGTGCCAGCAGCTTGGCCTCGACAGCCGGTCGGGAGCTGTTTTTT. Amino acid sequence: CASSLASTAGRELFF. The chain has TRBV11-3 and TRBJ2-2; D perhaps matches TRBD1 (5 bases). V was clipped by 3 bases and J by 9 bases, with 17 bases between them. Germline V gives CDR1 SGHNT, CDR2 YENEEA. The CDR3 is 15 amino acids.

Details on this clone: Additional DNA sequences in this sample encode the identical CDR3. This chain's CDR3 is CASSSGQGYSPLHF. The CDR3 DNA is TGTGCCAGCAGTTCGGGACAGGGGTATTCACCCCTCCACTTT. V usage is TRBV28 and J usage is TRBJ1-6, with 10 bases lining up with TRBD1. The germline gives CDR1 MDHEN, CDR2 SYDVKM. V trimming: 4 bases; J trimming: 8 bases; junction bases outside the gene matches: 2. There are 14 residues in the CDR3.

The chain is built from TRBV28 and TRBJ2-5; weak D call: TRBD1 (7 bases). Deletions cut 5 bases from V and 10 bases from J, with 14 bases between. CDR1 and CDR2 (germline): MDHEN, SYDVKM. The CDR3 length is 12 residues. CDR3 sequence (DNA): TGTGCCAGCAGTGAGGCAGGGGGGAACCAGTACTTC. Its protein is CASSEAGGNQYF.

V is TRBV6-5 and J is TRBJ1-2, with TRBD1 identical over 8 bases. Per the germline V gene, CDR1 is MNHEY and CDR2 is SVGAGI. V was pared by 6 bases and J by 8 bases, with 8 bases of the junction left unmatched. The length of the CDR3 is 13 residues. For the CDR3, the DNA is TGTGCCAGCAGCCGAGACAGGGGTCGGGGCTACACCTTC. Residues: CASSRDRGRGYTF.

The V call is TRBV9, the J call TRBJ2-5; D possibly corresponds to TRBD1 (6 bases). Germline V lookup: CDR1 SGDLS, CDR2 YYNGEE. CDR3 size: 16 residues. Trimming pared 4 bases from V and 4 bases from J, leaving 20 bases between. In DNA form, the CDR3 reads TGTGCCAGCAGCCCAAGACCAGGGGCACGTGGAGAGACCCAGTACTTC. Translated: CASSPRPGARGETQYF. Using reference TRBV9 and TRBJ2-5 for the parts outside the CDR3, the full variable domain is DSGVTQTPKHLITATGQRVTLRCSPRSGDLSVYWYQQSLDQGLQFLIQYYNGEERAKGNILERFSAQQFPDLHSELNLSSLELGDSALYFCASSPRPGARGETQYFGPGTRLLVL.

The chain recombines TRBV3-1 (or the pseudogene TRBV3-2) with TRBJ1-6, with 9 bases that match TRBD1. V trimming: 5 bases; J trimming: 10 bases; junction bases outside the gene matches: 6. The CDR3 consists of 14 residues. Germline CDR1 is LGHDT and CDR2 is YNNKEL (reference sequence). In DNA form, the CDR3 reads TGTGCCAGCAGCTTTACAGGGGGCGAGTCACCCCTCCACTTT. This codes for CASSFTGGESPLHF.

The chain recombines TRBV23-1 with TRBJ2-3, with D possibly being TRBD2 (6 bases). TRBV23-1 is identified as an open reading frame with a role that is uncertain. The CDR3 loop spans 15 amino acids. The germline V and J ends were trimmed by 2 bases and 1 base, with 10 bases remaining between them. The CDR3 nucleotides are TGCGCCAGCAGTCAAACGGGAGAGGGCACAGATACGCAGTATTTT. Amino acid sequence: CASSQTGEGTDTQYF.

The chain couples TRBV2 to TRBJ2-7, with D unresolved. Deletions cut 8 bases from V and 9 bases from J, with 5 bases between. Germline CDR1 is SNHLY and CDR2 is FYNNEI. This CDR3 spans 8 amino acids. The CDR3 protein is CASSGQYF. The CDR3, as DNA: TGTGCCAGCTCGGGGCAGTACTTC. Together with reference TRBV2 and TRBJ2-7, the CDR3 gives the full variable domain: EPEVTQTPSHQVTQMGQEVILRCVPISNHLYFYWYRQILGQKVEFLVSFYNNEISEKSEIFDDQFSVERPDGSNFTLKIRSTKLEDSAMYFCASSGQYFGPGTRLTVT.

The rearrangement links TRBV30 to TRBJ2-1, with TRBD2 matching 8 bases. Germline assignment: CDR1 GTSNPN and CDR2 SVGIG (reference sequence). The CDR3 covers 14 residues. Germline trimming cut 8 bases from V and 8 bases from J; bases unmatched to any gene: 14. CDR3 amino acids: CARTGTSRIYEQFF. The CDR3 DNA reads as TGTGCCCGGACCGGGACTAGTAGGATCTATGAGCAGTTCTTC.

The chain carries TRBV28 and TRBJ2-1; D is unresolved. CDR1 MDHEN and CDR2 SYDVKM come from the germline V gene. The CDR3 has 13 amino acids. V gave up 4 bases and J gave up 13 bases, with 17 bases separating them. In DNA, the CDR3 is TGTGCCAGCAGTTCCCTCCGGCGGTTCGGACAGTTCTTC. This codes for CASSSLRRFGQFF.

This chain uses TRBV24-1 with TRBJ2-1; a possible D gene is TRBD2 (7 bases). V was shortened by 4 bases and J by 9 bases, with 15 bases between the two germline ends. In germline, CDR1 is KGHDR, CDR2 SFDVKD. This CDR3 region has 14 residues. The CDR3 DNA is TGTGCCACCAGTGACACGATGGGGGGGCGTGAGCAGTTCTTC. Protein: CATSDTMGGREQFF.

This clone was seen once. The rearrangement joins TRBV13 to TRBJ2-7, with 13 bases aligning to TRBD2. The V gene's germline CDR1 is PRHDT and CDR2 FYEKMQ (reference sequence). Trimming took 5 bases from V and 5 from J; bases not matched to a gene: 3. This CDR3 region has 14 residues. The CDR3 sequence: CASSTGLAGDEQYF. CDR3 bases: TGTGCCAGCAGCACCGGACTAGCGGGAGACGAGCAGTACTTC. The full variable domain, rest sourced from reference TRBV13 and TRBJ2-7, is AAGVIQSPRHLIKEKRETATLKCYPIPRHDTVYWYQQGPGQDPQFLISFYEKMQSDKGSIPDRFSAQQFSDYHSELNMSSLELGDSALYFCASSTGLAGDEQYFGPGTRLTVT.